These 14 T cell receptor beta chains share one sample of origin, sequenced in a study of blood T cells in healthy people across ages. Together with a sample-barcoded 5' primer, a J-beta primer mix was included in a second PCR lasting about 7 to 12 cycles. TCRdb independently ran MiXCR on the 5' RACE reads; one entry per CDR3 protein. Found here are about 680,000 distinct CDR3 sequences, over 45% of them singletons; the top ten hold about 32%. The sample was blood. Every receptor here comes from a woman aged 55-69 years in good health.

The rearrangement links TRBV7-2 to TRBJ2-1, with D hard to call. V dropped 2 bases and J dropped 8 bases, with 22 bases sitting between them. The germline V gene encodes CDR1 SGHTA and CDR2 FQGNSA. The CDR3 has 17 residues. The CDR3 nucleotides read TGTGCCAGCAGCTTATGGGGTCTAGGGCTCCAGAGTGATGAGCAGTTCTTC. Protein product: CASSLWGLGLQSDEQFF.

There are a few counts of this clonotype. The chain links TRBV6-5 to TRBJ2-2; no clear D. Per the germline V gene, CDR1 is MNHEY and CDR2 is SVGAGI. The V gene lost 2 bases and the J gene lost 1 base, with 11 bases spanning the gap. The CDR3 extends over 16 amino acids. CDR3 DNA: TGTGCCAGCAGTTACGATTCCAGTTTGAACACCGGGGAGCTGTTTTTT. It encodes CASSYDSSLNTGELFF.

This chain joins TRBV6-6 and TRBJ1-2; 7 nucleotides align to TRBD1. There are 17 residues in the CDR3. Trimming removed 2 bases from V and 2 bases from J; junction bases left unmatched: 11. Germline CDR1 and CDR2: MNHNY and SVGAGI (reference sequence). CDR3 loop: CASSYAPRTGTNYGYTF. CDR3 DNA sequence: TGTGCCAGCAGTTACGCCCCACGGACAGGTACCAACTATGGCTACACCTTC.

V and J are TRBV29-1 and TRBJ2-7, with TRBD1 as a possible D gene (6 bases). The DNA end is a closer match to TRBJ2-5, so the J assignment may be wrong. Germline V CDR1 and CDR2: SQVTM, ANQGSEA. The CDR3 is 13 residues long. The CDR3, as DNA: TGCAGCGTTGGGGGGCCGGCCGGGGAGACCCAGTACTTC. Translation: CSVGGPAGETQYF.

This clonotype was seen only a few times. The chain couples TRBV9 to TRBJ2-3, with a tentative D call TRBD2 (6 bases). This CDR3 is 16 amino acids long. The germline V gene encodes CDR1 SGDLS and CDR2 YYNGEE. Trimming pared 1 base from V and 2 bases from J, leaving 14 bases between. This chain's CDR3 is CASSVTVSGYTDTQYF. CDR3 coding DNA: TGTGCCAGCAGCGTAACCGTTAGCGGATACACAGATACGCAGTATTTT.

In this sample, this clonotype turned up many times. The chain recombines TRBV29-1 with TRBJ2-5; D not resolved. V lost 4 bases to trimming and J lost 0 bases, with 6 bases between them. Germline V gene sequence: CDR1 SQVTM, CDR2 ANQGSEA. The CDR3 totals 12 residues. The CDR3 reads CSVGRNQETQYF. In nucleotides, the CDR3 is TGCAGCGTTGGGCGCAACCAAGAGACCCAGTACTTC.

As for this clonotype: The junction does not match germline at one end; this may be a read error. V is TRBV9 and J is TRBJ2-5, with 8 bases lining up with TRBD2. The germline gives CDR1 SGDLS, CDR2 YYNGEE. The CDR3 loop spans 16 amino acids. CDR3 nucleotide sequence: TGTGCCAGCAGCGTAGGGTCCAGCGGGAGAGGAGAGACCCGGTACTTC. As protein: CASSVGSSGRGETRYF. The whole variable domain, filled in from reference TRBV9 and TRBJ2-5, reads DSGVTQTPKHLITATGQRVTLRCSPRSGDLSVYWYQQSLDQGLQFLIQYYNGEERAKGNILERFSAQQFPDLHSELNLSSLELGDSALYFCASSVGSSGRGETRYFGPGTRLLVL.

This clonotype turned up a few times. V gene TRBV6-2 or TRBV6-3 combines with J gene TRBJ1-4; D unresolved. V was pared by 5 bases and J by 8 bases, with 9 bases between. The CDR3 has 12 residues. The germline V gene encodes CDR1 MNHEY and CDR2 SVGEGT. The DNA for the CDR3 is TGTGCCAGCAGTCCCCGGAGGGAAAAACTGTTTTTT. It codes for CASSPRREKLFF.

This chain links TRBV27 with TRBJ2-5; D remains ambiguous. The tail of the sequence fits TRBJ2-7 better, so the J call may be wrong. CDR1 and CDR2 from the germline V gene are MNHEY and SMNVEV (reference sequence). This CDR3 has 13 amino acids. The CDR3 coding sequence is TGTGCCAGCAGTTTATCGGATTCAGGCGAGCAGTACTTC. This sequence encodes CASSLSDSGEQYF.

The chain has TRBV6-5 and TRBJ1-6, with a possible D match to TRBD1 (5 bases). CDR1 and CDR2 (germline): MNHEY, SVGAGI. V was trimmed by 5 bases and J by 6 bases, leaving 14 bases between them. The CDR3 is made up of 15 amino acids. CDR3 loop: CASSNGGKGNSPLHF. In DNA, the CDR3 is TGTGCCAGCAGTAACGGGGGAAAGGGTAATTCACCCCTCCACTTT.

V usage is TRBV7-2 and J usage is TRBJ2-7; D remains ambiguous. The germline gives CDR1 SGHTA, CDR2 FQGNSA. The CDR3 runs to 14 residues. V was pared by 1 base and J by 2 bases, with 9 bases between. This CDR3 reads CASSLESTTYEQYF. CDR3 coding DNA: TGTGCCAGCAGCTTAGAGAGCACGACCTACGAGCAGTACTTC.

The CDR3 bases are TGCAGTGCTAGTCGAAGCGGGAACTATGGCTACACCTTC. It specifies CSASRSGNYGYTF. The chain joins TRBV20-1 to TRBJ1-2; D unresolved. Trimming removed 3 bases from V and 2 bases from J, with 10 bases in between. The CDR3 has 13 residues. In germline, CDR1 is DFQATT, CDR2 SNEGSKA (reference sequence).

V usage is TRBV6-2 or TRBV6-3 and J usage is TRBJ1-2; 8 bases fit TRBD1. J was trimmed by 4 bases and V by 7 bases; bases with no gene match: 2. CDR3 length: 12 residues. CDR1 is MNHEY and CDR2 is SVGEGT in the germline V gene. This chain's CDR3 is CASTDRGYGYTF. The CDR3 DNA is TGTGCCAGCACCGACAGGGGCTATGGCTACACCTTC.

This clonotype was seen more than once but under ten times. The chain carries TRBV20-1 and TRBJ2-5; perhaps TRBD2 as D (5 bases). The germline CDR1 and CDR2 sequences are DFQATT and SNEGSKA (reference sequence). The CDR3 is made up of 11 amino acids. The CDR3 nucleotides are TGCACCCTAGGTCGGGGAGAGACCCAGTACTTC. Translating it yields CTLGRGETQYF.